The sequence of this TCR beta chain was determined in a study of human T cells and chemical hapten exposure. The V gene's germline CDR1 is DFQATT and CDR2 SNEGSKA (reference sequence). After removal of 2 bases from V and 5 bases from J, the junction contained 5 bases not matched to a gene. The CDR3 loop spans 14 amino acids. This clonotype was seen ten or more times. The time point denotes: patch test 3, about 24 weeks after DPC sensitization. Indicated treatment: therapeutic diphenylcyclopropenone sensitization with weekly scalp DPC. Blood collection took place prior to placing each patch test. In the library, unique molecular identifiers were attached to individual cDNA molecules. Per the authors' pipeline: There were a median of approximately 88,000 TCRs per sample, with a range from roughly 20,000 to 700,000. TCRdb fed the RACE reads into MiXCR, producing one record per CDR3 protein. It is TCRdb's table, rather than the study itself, that gives the V and J calls and clone size. The sample includes 50,000 or so distinct CDR3 sequences, over 9.5% seen only once; the top ten take 16%.

The TCR comes from a woman in her 40s with alopecia areata. Some clones in this sample may be carry-over from other donors' samples. The sample here was whole blood, taken in connection with sensitization to the hapten diphenylcyclopropenone (DPC). The gene calls are TRBV20-1 and TRBJ1-5; 8 bases agree with TRBD1. CDR3 loop: CSARSTGEDQPQHF. The DNA for the CDR3 is TGCAGTGCTAGATCGACAGGGGAGGATCAGCCCCAGCATTTT.